What follows are 15 T cell receptor beta chains derived from one specimen sequenced in a study of cytomegalovirus exposure and HLA in healthy donors. Primers included in the PCR were 60 Vbeta and 13 Jbeta primers. Sequencing was performed with immunoSEQ multiplex PCR; in TCRdb, only in-frame clones are kept and a portion is missing. There are 150,000 to 200,000 clones in the sample; roughly 78% occur only once, and about 12% lies in the top ten. Sequencing used PBMCs. All receptors come from a woman aged 50 to 60 in good health and CMV-seropositive.

This chain connects TRBV15 to TRBJ1-1, with a tentative D call TRBD1 (6 bases). V lost 2 bases to trimming and J lost 4 bases, with 14 bases between them. The CDR3 spans 15 residues. The germline V gene encodes CDR1 LNHNV and CDR2 YYDKDF (reference sequence). CDR3 bases: TGTGCCACCAGCAGACAAATACAGGGCTTCACTGAAGCTTTCTTT. As protein: CATSRQIQGFTEAFF.

This chain connects TRBV18 to TRBJ2-7; 8 positions match TRBD1. V lost 5 bases and J lost 2; bases outside the gene matches: 5. The CDR3 covers 14 residues. Germline CDR1 and CDR2: KGHSH and LQKENI. CDR3 residues: CASSSGTGAYEQYF. CDR3 DNA sequence: TGTGCCAGCTCATCCGGGACAGGTGCCTACGAGCAGTACTTC.

The chain has TRBV7-3 and TRBJ2-5; 7 positions agree with TRBD1. V lost 2 bases and J lost 4; bases outside the gene matches: 7. Germline V gives CDR1 SGHTA, CDR2 FQGTGA. The CDR3 extends over 15 amino acids. The CDR3 coding sequence is TGTGCCAGCAGCTTATCGAGGGGGCCGGGAGAGACCCAGTACTTC. Protein sequence: CASSLSRGPGETQYF.

Worth noting for this clone: Germline is not matched at one junction end, which may reflect a read error. The rearrangement links TRBV7-2 to TRBJ2-4; TRBD1 might be the D (5 bases). Germline V gene sequence: CDR1 SGHTA, CDR2 FQGNSA. CDR3 length equals 11 residues. DNA of the CDR3: TGTGCCAGCAGCGCCCCAGGGATAGGGGTCTTC. Translation gives CASSAPGIGVF. Supplemented by reference TRBV7-2 and TRBJ2-4, the full variable domain reads GAGVSQSPSNKVTEKGKDVELRCDPISGHTALYWYRQSLGQGLEFLIYFQGNSAPDKSGLPSDRFSAERTGGSVSTLTIQRTQQEDSAVYLCASSAPGIGVFGAGTRLSVL.

This clone has only one observation. This chain links TRBV19 with TRBJ1-2, with TRBD1 matching 11 bases. The CDR3 totals 15 residues. The V gene's germline CDR1 is LNHDA and CDR2 SQIVND (reference sequence). The trim removed 5 bases at V and 8 bases at J, leaving 10 bases unmatched. The CDR3, as DNA: TGTGCCAGTAGTGCGGACAGGGGGCGCCTGGACGGCTACACCTTC. Its protein product is CASSADRGRLDGYTF. The full variable domain, with the rest looked up from reference TRBV19 and TRBJ1-2, is DGGITQSPKYLFRKEGQNVTLSCEQNLNHDAMYWYRQDPGQGLRLIYYSQIVNDFQKGDIAEGYSVSREKKESFPLTVTSAQKNPTAFYLCASSADRGRLDGYTFGSGTRLTVV.

This chain uses TRBV19 with TRBJ2-7; D not certain. This CDR3 comprises 13 residues. The V end was cut by 3 bases, the J end by 2 bases, with 8 bases between. Germline values: CDR1 LNHDA, CDR2 SQIVND (reference sequence). The DNA for the CDR3 is TGTGCCAGTAGTATTTCCCCCACCTACGAGCAGTACTTC. This sequence encodes CASSISPTYEQYF.

This rearrangement joins TRBV7-8 to TRBJ1-5; the match to TRBD1 covers 9 bases. CDR1 is SGHVS, CDR2 FQNEAQ, per germline. The ends lost 2 bases at V and 2 bases at J; junction bases unmatched: 7. This CDR3 comprises 17 residues. The CDR3 spells CASSLSWTGAGNQPQHF. Written as DNA, the CDR3 is TGTGCCAGCAGCTTAAGTTGGACAGGGGCTGGCAATCAGCCCCAGCATTTT.

The chain recombines TRBV5-1 with TRBJ2-1; 13 nucleotides line up with TRBD2. V lost 4 bases and J lost 7; bases outside the gene matches: 8. CDR3 length equals 16 residues. In germline, CDR1 is SGHRS, CDR2 YFSETQ. CDR3 sequence: CASSPATSGGNNEQFF. The CDR3 DNA follows: TGCGCCAGCAGCCCTGCGACTAGCGGGGGGAATAATGAGCAGTTCTTC.

This chain uses TRBV9 with TRBJ2-2; maybe TRBD1 (5 bases). This CDR3 has 18 residues. V gave up 0 bases and J gave up 4 bases, with 19 bases separating them. Germline assignment: CDR1 SGDLS and CDR2 YYNGEE. The CDR3 protein is CASSVAPSEVQVTGELFF. The CDR3 bases are TGTGCCAGCAGCGTAGCCCCAAGCGAGGTACAGGTCACCGGGGAGCTGTTTTTT.

The chain recombines TRBV18 with TRBJ2-6; 9 bases align to TRBD1. The CDR3 is 18 amino acids. The V and J ends lost 6 bases and 0 bases, in that order; junction bases with no gene match: 9. The germline gives CDR1 KGHSH, CDR2 LQKENI. The CDR3 spells CASSLQGASFSGANVLTF. In DNA form, the CDR3 reads TGTGCCAGCTCTCTACAGGGGGCGTCGTTCTCTGGGGCCAACGTCCTGACTTTC. Variable domain in full (rest from reference TRBV18 and TRBJ2-6): NAGVMQNPRHLVRRRGQEARLRCSPMKGHSHVYWYRQLPEEGLKFMVYLQKENIIDESGMPKERFSAEFPKEGPSILRIQQVVRGDSAAYFCASSLQGASFSGANVLTFGAGSRLTVL.

The chain couples TRBV9 to TRBJ2-6; 7 bases are a match to TRBD2. Germline V gene data show CDR1 as SGDLS and CDR2 as YYNGEE. V lost 4 bases, J lost 2 bases, and 6 bases stayed unmatched. The CDR3 loop spans 16 amino acids. The CDR3 loop reads CASSSVGGAGANVLTF. Written as DNA, the CDR3 is TGTGCCAGCAGCTCTGTGGGGGGGGCTGGGGCCAACGTCCTGACTTTC.

The CDR3 here is CASSALDRVGDNSPLHF. The CDR3 DNA reads as TGTGCCAGCAGCGCCTTGGACAGGGTGGGGGATAATTCACCCCTCCACTTT. V is TRBV7-9 and J is TRBJ1-6, with 8 bases lining up with TRBD1. CDR1 and CDR2 from the germline V gene are SEHNR and FQNEAQ (reference sequence). V lost 5 bases to trimming and J lost 5 bases; unmatched junction nucleotides: 11. The CDR3 totals 17 residues. The variable domain in full, completed from reference TRBV7-9 and TRBJ1-6, reads DTGVSQNPRHKITKRGQNVTFRCDPISEHNRLYWYRQTLGQGPEFLTYFQNEAQLEKSRLLSDRFSAERPKGSFSTLEIQRTEQGDSAMYLCASSALDRVGDNSPLHFGNGTRLTVT.

The chain has TRBV4-2 and TRBJ2-7; D call uncertain. The CDR3 length is 15 residues. Trimming pared 0 bases from V and 3 bases from J, leaving 12 bases between. Germline CDR1 LGHNA, CDR2 YNFKEQ. DNA for the CDR3: TGTGCCAGCAGCCAAGAGGTCCGGAGAGGCTACGAGCAGTACTTC. Translated, it gives CASSQEVRRGYEQYF.

This chain uses TRBV6-5 with TRBJ2-3; TRBD2 agrees at 15 bases. Germline trimming cut 2 bases from V and 3 bases from J; bases unmatched to any gene: 0. The CDR3 runs to 16 residues. The V gene's germline CDR1 is MNHEY and CDR2 SVGAGI. The CDR3 DNA follows: TGTGCCAGCAGTTACGGACTAGCGGGGGGGACAGATACGCAGTATTTT. It yields the protein CASSYGLAGGTDTQYF.

The rearrangement uses TRBV6-6 and TRBJ2-1; maybe TRBD2 (6 bases). In germline, CDR1 is MNHNY, CDR2 SVGAGI (reference sequence). The CDR3 loop spans 15 amino acids. V was cut by 7 bases and J by 6 bases, with 19 bases left in between. CDR3 in DNA: TGTGCCAGCACCCAGGAGGGGACTTCGGCCAATGAGCAGTTCTTC. Its protein product is CASTQEGTSANEQFF.